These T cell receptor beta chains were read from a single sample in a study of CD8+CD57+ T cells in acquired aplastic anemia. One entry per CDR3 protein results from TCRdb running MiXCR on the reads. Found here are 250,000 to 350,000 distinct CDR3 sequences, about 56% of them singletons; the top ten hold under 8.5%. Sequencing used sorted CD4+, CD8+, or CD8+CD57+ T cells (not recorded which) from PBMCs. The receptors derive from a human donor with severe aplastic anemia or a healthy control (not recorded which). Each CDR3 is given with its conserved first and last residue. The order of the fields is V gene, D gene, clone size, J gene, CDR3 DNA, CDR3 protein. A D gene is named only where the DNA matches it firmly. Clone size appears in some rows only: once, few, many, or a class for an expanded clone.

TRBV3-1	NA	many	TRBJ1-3	TGTGCCAGCAGCCTACAAAGCTTTGGAAACACCATATATTTT	CASSLQSFGNTIYF
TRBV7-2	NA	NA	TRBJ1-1	TGTGCCAGCTCTAGGGACGCCTCGGTGACTGAAGCTTTCTTT	CASSRDASVTEAFF
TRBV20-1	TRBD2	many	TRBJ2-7	TGCAGTGCTAGAGATGCTAGCGGGGGGGTATACGAGCAGTACTTC	CSARDASGGVYEQYF
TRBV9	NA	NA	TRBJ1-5	TGTGCCAGCAGCCAGGTCCTCAATCAGCCCCAGCATTTT	CASSQVLNQPQHF
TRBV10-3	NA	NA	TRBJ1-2	TGTGCCATCAGTGAGGCGGGCAGGGGATCGGGTGGCTACACCTTC	CAISEAGRGSGGYTF
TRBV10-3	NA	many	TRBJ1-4	TGTGCCATCCCCGGGCTGTTTTTT	CAIPGLFF
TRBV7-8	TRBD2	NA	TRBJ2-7	TGTGCCAGCAGCACAGGGACTAGCGGGGGGGCCCAGTACTTC	CASSTGTSGGAQYF
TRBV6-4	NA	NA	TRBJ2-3	TGTGCCAGCAGTGACTCGAGGGGGGACAAAGAAGATACGCAGTATTTT	CASSDSRGDKEDTQYF
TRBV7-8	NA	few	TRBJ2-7	TGTGCCAGCAGCCCCGGTGTGGCGGGACCCCAGGGCGAGCAGTACTTC	CASSPGVAGPQGEQYF
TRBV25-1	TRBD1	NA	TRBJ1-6	TGTGCCAGCAGTGGACAGGGGGTAGGTTCACCCCTCCACTTT	CASSGQGVGSPLHF
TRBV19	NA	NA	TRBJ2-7	TGTGCCAGTAGCCCATACATTTCGGGGTACGAGCAGTACTTC	CASSPYISGYEQYF
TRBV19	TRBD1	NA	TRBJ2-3	TGTACCAGTAGTATCGGCAGGTTAATAGGGACAGATACGCACTATTTT	CTSSIGRLIGTDTHYF
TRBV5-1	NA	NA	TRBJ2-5	TGCGCCAGCAGCCACACCCGACAGTACCAAGAGACCCAGTACTTC	CASSHTRQYQETQYF
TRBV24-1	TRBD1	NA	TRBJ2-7	TGTGCTAGAAACAGGGGGCTCACCTACGAGCAGTACTTC	CARNRGLTYEQYF
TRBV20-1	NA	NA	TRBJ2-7	TGCAGTGCTAGTCCGGCAGGAGGGCTAAACGAGCAGTACTTC	CSASPAGGLNEQYF
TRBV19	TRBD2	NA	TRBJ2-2	TGTGCCAGTAGCGGGAGCGGGAGTGCGATCACCGGGGAGCTGTTTTTT	CASSGSGSAITGELFF
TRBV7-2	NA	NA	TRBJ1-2	TGTGCCAGCAGCTCCAGACATGACGGGGATGGCTACACCTTC	CASSSRHDGDGYTF
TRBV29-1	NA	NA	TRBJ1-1	TGCAGCGTTGAGGCCGACACTGAAGCTTTCTTT	CSVEADTEAFF
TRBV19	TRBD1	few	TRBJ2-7	TGTGCCAGTAGTGGCAGGGGGCTTGCCGAGCAGTACTTC	CASSGRGLAEQYF
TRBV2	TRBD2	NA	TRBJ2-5	TGTGCCGTAGTCATAGCGGGAGTTCTGTACCAAGAGACCCAGTACTTC	CAVVIAGVLYQETQYF
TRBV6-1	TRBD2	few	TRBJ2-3	TGTGCCAGCAGCGCCTTAGCGGGACTACCTGATCCTAGCACAGATACGCAGTATTTT	CASSALAGLPDPSTDTQYF
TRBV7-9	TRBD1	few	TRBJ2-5	TGTGCCAGCAGCCCCGTGGGACAGACCCAAGAGACCCAGTACTTC	CASSPVGQTQETQYF
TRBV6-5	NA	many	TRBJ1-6	TGTGCCACCACGCCAGGGCAGGGTTATAATTCACCCCTCCACTTT	CATTPGQGYNSPLHF
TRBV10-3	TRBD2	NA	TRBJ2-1	TGTGCCATCAGTGAGTTAGCGGGGGGGTACTCCTACAATGAGCAGTTCTTC	CAISELAGGYSYNEQFF
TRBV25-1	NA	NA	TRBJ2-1	TGTGCCAGCAGTCTCGCCGGAGATTCCAATGAGCAGTTCTTC	CASSLAGDSNEQFF
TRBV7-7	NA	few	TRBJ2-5	TGTGCTAGCAGCCCGGACTTTGGGGAGACCCAGTACTTC	CASSPDFGETQYF
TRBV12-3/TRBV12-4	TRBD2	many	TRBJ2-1	TGTGCCAGCAGTTTGACTAGCGGACACAATGAGCAGTTCTTC	CASSLTSGHNEQFF
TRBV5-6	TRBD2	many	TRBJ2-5	TGTGCCAGCAGCTGGCAAGCGGGGTGGCAAGAGACCCAGTACTTC	CASSWQAGWQETQYF
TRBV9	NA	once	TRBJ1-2	TGTGCCAGCAGCGTGATAGTGAGCGGGGGGAATGGCTACACCTTC	CASSVIVSGGNGYTF